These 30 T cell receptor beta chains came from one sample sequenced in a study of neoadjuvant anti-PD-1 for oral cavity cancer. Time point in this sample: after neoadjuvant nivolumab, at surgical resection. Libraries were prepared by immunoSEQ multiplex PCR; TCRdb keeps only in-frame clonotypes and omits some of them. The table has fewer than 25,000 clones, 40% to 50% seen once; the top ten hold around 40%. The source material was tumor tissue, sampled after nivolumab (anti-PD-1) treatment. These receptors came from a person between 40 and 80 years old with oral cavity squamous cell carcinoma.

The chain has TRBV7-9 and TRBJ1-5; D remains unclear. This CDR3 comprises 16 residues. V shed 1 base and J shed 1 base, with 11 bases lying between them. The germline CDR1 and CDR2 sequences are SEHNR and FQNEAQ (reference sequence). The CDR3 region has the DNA TGTGCCAGCAGCTTAGGGACGGGGATGAGCAATCAGCCCCAGCATTTT. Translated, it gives CASSLGTGMSNQPQHF.

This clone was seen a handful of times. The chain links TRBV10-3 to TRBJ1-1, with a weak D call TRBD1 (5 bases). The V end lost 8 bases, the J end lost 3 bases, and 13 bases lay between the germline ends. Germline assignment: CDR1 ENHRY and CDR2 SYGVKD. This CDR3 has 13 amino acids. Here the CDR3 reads CAIGTRGDTEAFF. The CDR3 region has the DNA TGTGCCATCGGGACCCGCGGGGACACTGAAGCTTTCTTT.

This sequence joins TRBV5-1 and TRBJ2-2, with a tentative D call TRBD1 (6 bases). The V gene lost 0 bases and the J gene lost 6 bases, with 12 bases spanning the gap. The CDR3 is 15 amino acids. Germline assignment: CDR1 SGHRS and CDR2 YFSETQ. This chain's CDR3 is CASSLAAGAAGELFF. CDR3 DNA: TGCGCCAGCAGCTTGGCCGCAGGGGCGGCCGGGGAGCTGTTTTTT.

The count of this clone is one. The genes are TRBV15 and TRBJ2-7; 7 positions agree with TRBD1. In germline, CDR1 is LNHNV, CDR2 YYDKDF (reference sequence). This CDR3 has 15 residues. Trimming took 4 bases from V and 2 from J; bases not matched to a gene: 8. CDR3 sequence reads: CATSTTRDRAYEQYF. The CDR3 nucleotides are TGTGCCACCAGCACAACTCGGGACAGAGCCTACGAGCAGTACTTC.

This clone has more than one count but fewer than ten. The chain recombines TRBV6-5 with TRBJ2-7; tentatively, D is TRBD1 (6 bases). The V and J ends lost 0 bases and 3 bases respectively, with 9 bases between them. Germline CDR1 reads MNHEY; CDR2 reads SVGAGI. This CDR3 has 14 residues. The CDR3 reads CASSYSDRFYEQYF. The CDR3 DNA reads TGTGCCAGCAGTTACTCGGACAGATTCTACGAGCAGTACTTC.

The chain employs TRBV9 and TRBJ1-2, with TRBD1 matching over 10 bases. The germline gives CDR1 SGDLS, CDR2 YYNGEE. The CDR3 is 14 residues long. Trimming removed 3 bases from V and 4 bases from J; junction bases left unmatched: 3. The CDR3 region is CASSATGGVYGYTF. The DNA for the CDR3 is TGTGCCAGCAGCGCGACAGGGGGCGTCTATGGCTACACCTTC.

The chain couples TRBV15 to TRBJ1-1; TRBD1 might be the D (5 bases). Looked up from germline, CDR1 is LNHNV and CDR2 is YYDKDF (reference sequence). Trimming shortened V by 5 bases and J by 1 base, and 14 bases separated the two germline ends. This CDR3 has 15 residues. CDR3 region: CATSDLRVANTEAFF. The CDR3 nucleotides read TGTGCCACCAGCGATCTCAGGGTAGCGAACACTGAAGCTTTCTTT.

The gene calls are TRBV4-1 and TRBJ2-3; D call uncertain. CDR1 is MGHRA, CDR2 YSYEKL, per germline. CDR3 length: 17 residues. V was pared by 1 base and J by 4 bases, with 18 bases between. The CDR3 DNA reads TGCGCCAGCAGCCAAGGACCCGGAGACCCTATTGCAGATACGCAGTATTTT. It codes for CASSQGPGDPIADTQYF.

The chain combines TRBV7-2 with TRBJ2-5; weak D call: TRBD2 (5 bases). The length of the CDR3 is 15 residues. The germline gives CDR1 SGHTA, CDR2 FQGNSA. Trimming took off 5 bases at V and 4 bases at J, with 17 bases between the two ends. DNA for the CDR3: TGTGCCAGCAGCCCCCTTCTAACTCGGGGAGAGACCCAGTACTTC. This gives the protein CASSPLLTRGETQYF.

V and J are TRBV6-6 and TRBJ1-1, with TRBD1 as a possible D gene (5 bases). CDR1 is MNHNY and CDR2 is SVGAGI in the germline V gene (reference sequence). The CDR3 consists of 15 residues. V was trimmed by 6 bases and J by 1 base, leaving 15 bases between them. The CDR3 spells CASRTSGTGNTEAFF. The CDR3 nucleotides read TGTGCCAGCAGAACTTCAGGGACGGGGAACACTGAAGCTTTCTTT.

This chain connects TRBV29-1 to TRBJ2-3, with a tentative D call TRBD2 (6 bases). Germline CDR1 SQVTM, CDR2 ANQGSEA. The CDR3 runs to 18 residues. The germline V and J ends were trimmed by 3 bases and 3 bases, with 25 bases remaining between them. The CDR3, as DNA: TGCAGCGTTGAGTCCTGGTTTTGGGGAAGTCGGGAGACAGATACGCAGTATTTT. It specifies CSVESWFWGSRETDTQYF.

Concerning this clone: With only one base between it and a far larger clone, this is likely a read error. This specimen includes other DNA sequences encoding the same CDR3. The CDR3 DNA is TGCGCCAGCAGCCGTGTCTTGGGAGAGACCCAGTACTTC. Translated, it gives CASSRVLGETQYF. The chain employs TRBV5-1 and TRBJ2-5, with unresolved D. The CDR3 has 13 amino acids. Trimming cost V 4 bases and J 4 bases, with 11 bases left between them. Germline CDR1 SGHRS, CDR2 YFSETQ.

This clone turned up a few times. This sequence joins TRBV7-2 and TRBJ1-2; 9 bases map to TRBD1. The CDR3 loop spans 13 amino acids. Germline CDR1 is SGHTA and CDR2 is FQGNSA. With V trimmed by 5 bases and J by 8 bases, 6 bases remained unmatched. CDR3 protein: CASSRDRERGYTF. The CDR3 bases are TGTGCCAGCAGCAGGGACAGGGAAAGGGGCTACACCTTC.

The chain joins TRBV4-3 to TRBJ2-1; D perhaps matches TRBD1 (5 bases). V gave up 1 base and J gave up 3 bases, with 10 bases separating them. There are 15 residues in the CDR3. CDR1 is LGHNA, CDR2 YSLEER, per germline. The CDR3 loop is CASSQARGGYNEQFF. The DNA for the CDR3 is TGCGCCAGCAGCCAAGCAAGGGGTGGCTACAATGAGCAGTTCTTC.

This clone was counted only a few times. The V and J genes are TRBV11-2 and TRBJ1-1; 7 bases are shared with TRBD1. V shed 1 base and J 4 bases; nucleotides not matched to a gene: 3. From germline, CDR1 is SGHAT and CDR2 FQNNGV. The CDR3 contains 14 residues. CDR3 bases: TGTGCCAGCAGCTTAGCAGGGGGTGGCACTGAAGCTTTCTTT. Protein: CASSLAGGGTEAFF.

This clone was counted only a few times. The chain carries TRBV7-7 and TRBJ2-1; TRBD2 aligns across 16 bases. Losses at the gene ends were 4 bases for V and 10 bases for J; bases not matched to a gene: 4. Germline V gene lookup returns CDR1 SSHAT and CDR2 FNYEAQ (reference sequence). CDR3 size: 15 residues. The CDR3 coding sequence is TGTGCCAGCAGCTCGGGACTAGCGGGGGGGGAAGAGCAGTTCTTC. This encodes CASSSGLAGGEEQFF.

CDR3 sequence: CASSSIGNSPLHF. In DNA form, the CDR3 reads TGTGCCAGCAGTTCAATAGGCAATTCACCCCTCCACTTT. V usage is TRBV27 and J usage is TRBJ1-6; D not resolved. Trimming left V 4 bases short and J 7 bases short, with 8 bases between. CDR1 MNHEY and CDR2 SMNVEV come from the germline V gene (reference sequence). The length of the CDR3 is 13 residues.

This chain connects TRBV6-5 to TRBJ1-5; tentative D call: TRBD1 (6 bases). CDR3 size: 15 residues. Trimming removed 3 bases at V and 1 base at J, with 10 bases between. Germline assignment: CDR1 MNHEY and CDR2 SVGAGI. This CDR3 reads CASSYHRDSNQPQHF. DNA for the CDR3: TGTGCCAGCAGTTATCACAGGGACAGCAATCAGCCCCAGCATTTT.

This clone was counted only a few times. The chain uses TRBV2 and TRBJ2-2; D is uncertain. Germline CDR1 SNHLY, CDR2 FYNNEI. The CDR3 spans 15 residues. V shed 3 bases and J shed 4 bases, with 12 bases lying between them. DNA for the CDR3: TGTGCCAGCAGTGAGGTTGGGGTGGGCACCGGGGAGCTGTTTTTT. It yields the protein CASSEVGVGTGELFF. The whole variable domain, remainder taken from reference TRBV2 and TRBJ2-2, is EPEVTQTPSHQVTQMGQEVILRCVPISNHLYFYWYRQILGQKVEFLVSFYNNEISEKSEIFDDQFSVERPDGSNFTLKIRSTKLEDSAMYFCASSEVGVGTGELFFGEGSRLTVL.

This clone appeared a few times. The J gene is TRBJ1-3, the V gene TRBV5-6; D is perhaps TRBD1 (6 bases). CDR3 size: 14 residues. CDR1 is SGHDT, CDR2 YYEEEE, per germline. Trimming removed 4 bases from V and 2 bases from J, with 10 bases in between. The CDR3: CASSRTGTGNTIYF. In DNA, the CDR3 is TGTGCCAGCAGCCGTACAGGGACTGGAAACACCATATATTTT.

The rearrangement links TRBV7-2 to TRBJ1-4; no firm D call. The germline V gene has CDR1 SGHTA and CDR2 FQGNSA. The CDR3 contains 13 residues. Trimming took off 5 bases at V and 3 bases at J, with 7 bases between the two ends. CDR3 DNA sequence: TGTGCCAGCAGCAGTCGGTCTAATGAAAAACTGTTTTTT. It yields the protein CASSSRSNEKLFF.

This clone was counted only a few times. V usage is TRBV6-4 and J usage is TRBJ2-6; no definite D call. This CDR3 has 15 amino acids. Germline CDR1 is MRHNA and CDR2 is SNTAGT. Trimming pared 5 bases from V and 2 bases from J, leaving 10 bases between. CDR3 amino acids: CASSPETTGANVLTF. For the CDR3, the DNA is TGTGCCAGCAGTCCGGAGACAACTGGGGCCAACGTCCTGACTTTC.

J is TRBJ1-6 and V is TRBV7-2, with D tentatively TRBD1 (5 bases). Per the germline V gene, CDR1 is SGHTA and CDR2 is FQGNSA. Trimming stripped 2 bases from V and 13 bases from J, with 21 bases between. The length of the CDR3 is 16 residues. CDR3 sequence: CASSLTGVGTGGPLHF. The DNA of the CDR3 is TGTGCCAGCAGCTTAACGGGCGTGGGGACGGGAGGCCCCCTCCACTTT.

The CDR3 reads CASSLTRGSPSTDTQYF. The CDR3 DNA follows: TGTGCCAGCAGCCTTACCCGGGGGAGTCCGAGCACAGATACGCAGTATTTT. The J gene is TRBJ2-3, the V gene TRBV7-9; D is possibly TRBD2 (6 bases). This CDR3 has 17 residues. In germline, CDR1 is SEHNR, CDR2 FQNEAQ (reference sequence). The V and J ends lost 5 bases and 0 bases respectively, with 18 bases between them.

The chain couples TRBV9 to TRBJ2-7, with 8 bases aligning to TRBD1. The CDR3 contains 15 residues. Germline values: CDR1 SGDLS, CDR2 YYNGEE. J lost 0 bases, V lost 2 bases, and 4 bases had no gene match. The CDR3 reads CASSVSGTGSYEQYF. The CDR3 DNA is TGTGCCAGCAGCGTGTCCGGGACAGGCTCCTACGAGCAGTACTTC.

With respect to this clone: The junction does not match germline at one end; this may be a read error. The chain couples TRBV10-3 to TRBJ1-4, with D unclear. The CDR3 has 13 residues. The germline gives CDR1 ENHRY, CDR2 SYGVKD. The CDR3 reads CASSYSSLGKLFF. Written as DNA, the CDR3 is TGTGCCAGCAGTTACTCCAGTCTCGGAAAACTGTTTTTT.

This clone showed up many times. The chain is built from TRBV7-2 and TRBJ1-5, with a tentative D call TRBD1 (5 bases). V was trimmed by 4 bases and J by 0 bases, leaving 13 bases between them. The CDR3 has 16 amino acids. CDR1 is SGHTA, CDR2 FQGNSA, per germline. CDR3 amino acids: CASSSVGGASNQPQHF. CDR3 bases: TGTGCCAGCAGCTCCGTCGGGGGTGCTAGCAATCAGCCCCAGCATTTT.

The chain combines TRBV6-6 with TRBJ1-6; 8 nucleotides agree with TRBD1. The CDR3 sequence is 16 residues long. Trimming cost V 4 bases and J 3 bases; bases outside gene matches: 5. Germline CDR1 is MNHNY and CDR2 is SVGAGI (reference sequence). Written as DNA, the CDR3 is TGTGCCAGCAGTTGGACCAGGGGGCTCTATAATTCACCCCTCCACTTT. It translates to CASSWTRGLYNSPLHF.

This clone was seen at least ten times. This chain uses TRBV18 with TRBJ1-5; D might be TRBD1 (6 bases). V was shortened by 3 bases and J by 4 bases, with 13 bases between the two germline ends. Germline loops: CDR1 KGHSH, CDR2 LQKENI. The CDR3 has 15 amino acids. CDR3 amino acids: CASSPFGQGNQPQHF. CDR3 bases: TGTGCCAGCTCACCGTTCGGGCAGGGGAATCAGCCCCAGCATTTT.

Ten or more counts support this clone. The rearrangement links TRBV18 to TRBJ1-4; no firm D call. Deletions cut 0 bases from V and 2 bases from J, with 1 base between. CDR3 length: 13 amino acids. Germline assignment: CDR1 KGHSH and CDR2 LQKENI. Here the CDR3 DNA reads TGTGCCAGCTCACCACCCACTAATGAAAAACTGTTTTTT. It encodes CASSPPTNEKLFF.